A selection of T cell receptor beta chains follows, all from one sample in a study of blood T cell repertoires in COVID-19. This table comes from immunoSEQ multiplex PCR, and its TCRdb copy is limited to in-frame clones, with some not included. The table has under 70,000 clones, about nine tenths seen once; the top ten hold more than 15%. The sequencing sample was made of peripheral blood. The receptor source for this set is a man older than 75 with acute or convalescent COVID-19. CDR3s include the opening cysteine and the closing phenylalanine or tryptophan. The D gene is left open where the match is weak. Clone size is shown for a subset of rows, as once, few, many or a class of expanded clone.

V gene: TRBV5-4; J gene: TRBJ1-1; D gene: .; clone size: .; CDR3 protein: CASSTPTENTEAFF; CDR3 DNA: TGTGCCAGCAGCACCCCTACAGAGAACACTGAAGCTTTCTTT
V gene: TRBV7-6; J gene: TRBJ2-1; D gene: TRBD1; clone size: .; CDR3 protein: CASSLDPGQGSYNEQFF; CDR3 DNA: TGTGCCAGCAGCTTAGATCCGGGACAGGGCTCCTACAATGAGCAGTTCTTC
V gene: TRBV7-8; J gene: TRBJ1-1; D gene: .; clone size: .; CDR3 protein: CASSPSGTEAFF; CDR3 DNA: TGTGCCAGCAGCCCGTCGGGTACTGAAGCTTTCTTT
V gene: TRBV27; J gene: TRBJ2-3; D gene: TRBD1; clone size: once; CDR3 protein: CASRGQNADTQYF; CDR3 DNA: TGTGCCAGCAGGGGACAGAACGCAGATACGCAGTATTTT
V gene: TRBV30; J gene: TRBJ1-2; D gene: .; clone size: .; CDR3 protein: CAWSVVGYGYTF; CDR3 DNA: TGTGCCTGGAGTGTAGTCGGCTATGGCTACACCTTC
V gene: TRBV14; J gene: TRBJ2-5; D gene: .; clone size: .; CDR3 protein: CASSRLRLHQETQYF; CDR3 DNA: TGTGCCAGCAGCCGCTTGAGACTCCACCAAGAGACCCAGTACTTC
V gene: TRBV7-2; J gene: TRBJ2-2; D gene: .; clone size: .; CDR3 protein: CASSLSVRSNTGELFF; CDR3 DNA: TGTGCCAGCAGCTTATCGGTCCGTTCGAACACCGGGGAGCTGTTTTTT
V gene: TRBV6-5; J gene: TRBJ1-5; D gene: .; clone size: .; CDR3 protein: CASTQTGVAQPQHF; CDR3 DNA: TGTGCCAGCACCCAGACCGGGGTCGCTCAGCCCCAGCATTTT
V gene: TRBV30; J gene: TRBJ2-5; D gene: .; clone size: .; CDR3 protein: CACRGGHQETQYF; CDR3 DNA: TGTGCCTGTAGGGGAGGACACCAAGAGACCCAGTACTTC
V gene: TRBV21-1; J gene: TRBJ1-1; D gene: .; clone size: .; CDR3 protein: CASSKGGNQGSLNTEAFF; CDR3 DNA: TGTGCCAGCAGCAAAGGGGGAAACCAGGGATCCTTGAACACTGAAGCTTTCTTT
V gene: TRBV1; J gene: TRBJ2-5; D gene: .; clone size: .; CDR3 protein: CTSSQDRTSGGPQETQYF; CDR3 DNA: TGCACCAGCAGCCAAGATCGTACTAGCGGGGGCCCCCAAGAGACCCAGTACTTC
V gene: TRBV29-1; J gene: TRBJ1-5; D gene: .; clone size: .; CDR3 protein: CSVGNQQGQPQHF; CDR3 DNA: TGCAGCGTTGGGAACCAACAGGGACAGCCCCAGCATTTT
V gene: TRBV5-1; J gene: TRBJ2-4; D gene: .; clone size: .; CDR3 protein: CASSLADGDDIQYF; CDR3 DNA: TGCGCCAGCAGCTTGGCCGACGGGGATGACATTCAGTACTTC
V gene: TRBV19; J gene: TRBJ1-3; D gene: TRBD1; clone size: .; CDR3 protein: CASAGTGTNTIYF; CDR3 DNA: TGTGCCAGTGCCGGGACAGGGACGAACACCATATATTTT
V gene: TRBV6-2/TRBV6-3; J gene: TRBJ2-1; D gene: TRBD1; clone size: once; CDR3 protein: CASSPTGTGYNEQFF; CDR3 DNA: TGTGCCAGCAGCCCAACCGGGACAGGATACAATGAGCAGTTCTTC
V gene: TRBV18; J gene: TRBJ2-7; D gene: .; clone size: .; CDR3 protein: CASSPRDTPRYEQYF; CDR3 DNA: TGTGCCAGCTCACCAAGGGACACCCCCCGCTACGAGCAGTACTTC
V gene: TRBV5-1; J gene: TRBJ2-3; D gene: .; clone size: few; CDR3 protein: CASSLSLGGGPDTQYF; CDR3 DNA: TGCGCCAGCAGCTTGTCGCTGGGCGGGGGCCCAGATACGCAGTATTTT